These 30 T cell receptor beta chains were all obtained from the same sample, sequenced in a study of persistence of HIV-infected CD4 T cells. The stimulus was an HIV-1 Gag 15-mer peptide pool, 0.8 to 1 ug/peptide/mL. Sorting selected CD4+ T cells upregulating both CD40 ligand and CD69. Sequencing used immunoSEQ version 4 in survey mode. Sequenced by immunoSEQ multiplex PCR; TCRdb stores in-frame clones only, minus some. The repertoire includes about 25,000 clones, less than 85% of them detected once, and around 1.8% sits in the top ten. The antigens these receptors bind are not known. Sequences were derived from CD4+ T cells sorted from PBMCs after approximately 19-hour stimulation, sampled from a patient who received antiretroviral therapy. These receptors all stem from an adult man with HIV who was CMV-seropositive.

This chain uses TRBV20-1 with TRBJ2-2; 9 bases line up with TRBD2. The germline V gene encodes CDR1 DFQATT and CDR2 SNEGSKA (reference sequence). The length of the CDR3 is 17 residues. V gave up 3 bases and J gave up 5 bases; unmatched junction bases: 13. CDR3 sequence: CSASGSAGGPRTGELFF. For the CDR3, the DNA is TGCAGTGCTAGTGGTTCCGCGGGGGGGCCGAGGACCGGGGAGCTGTTTTTT.

DNA for the CDR3: TGTGCCAGCAGTTACCGACAGGGCTGGGGGACCGGGGAGCTGTTTTTT. It codes for CASSYRQGWGTGELFF. J is TRBJ2-2 and V is TRBV6-5, with 7 bases fitting TRBD1. This CDR3 is 16 amino acids long. With V trimmed by 2 bases and J by 5 bases, 8 bases remained unmatched. Germline loops: CDR1 MNHEY, CDR2 SVGAGI.

V usage is TRBV30 and J usage is TRBJ1-3; D may be TRBD1 (5 bases). The CDR3 has 16 residues. Between the trimmed V and J ends, which lost 3 bases and 0 bases, there was a span of 15 bases. Per germline, CDR1 GTSNPN and CDR2 SVGIG (reference sequence). The CDR3 sequence is CAWSGGSSVSGNTIYF. CDR3 DNA sequence: TGTGCCTGGAGCGGGGGTTCATCAGTCTCTGGAAACACCATATATTTT.

This clone was detected only a few times. This chain connects TRBV10-1 to TRBJ2-2; D gene unclear. The CDR3 runs to 12 residues. Germline assignment: CDR1 WNHNN and CDR2 SYGVQD (reference sequence). V lost 7 bases, J lost 5 bases, and 8 bases lay in between. CDR3 residues: CASNRGTGELFF. CDR3 nucleotides: TGCGCCAGCAACCGAGGAACCGGGGAGCTGTTTTTT.

The chain recombines TRBV3-1 (or the pseudogene TRBV3-2) with TRBJ1-1; TRBD1 is a possible D gene (5 bases). The CDR3 runs to 15 residues. Trimming removed 8 bases from V and 0 bases from J, with 16 bases in between. CDR1 is LGHDT and CDR2 is YNNKEL in the germline V gene (reference sequence). The CDR3 sequence: CASVRGGAMNTEAFF. The CDR3 DNA follows: TGTGCCAGCGTCAGAGGCGGGGCCATGAACACTGAAGCTTTCTTT.

The chain uses TRBV15 and TRBJ2-3, with 11 bases matching TRBD2. After removal of 3 bases from V and 5 bases from J, the junction contained 7 bases not matched to a gene. The CDR3 extends over 16 amino acids. CDR1 LNHNV and CDR2 YYDKDF come from the germline V gene (reference sequence). The CDR3 spells CATSSASGGSGDTQYF. The DNA for the CDR3 is TGTGCCACCAGCAGCGCTAGCGGGGGGAGCGGAGATACGCAGTATTTT.

The chain couples TRBV24-1 to TRBJ2-3; a weak D match, TRBD1 (6 bases). Germline CDR1 KGHDR, CDR2 SFDVKD. V gave up 4 bases and J gave up 0 bases, with 13 bases separating them. The CDR3 covers 16 residues. The DNA for the CDR3 is TGTGCCACCAGTGAGACAGGAGGATCTAGCACAGATACGCAGTATTTT. It is translated as CATSETGGSSTDTQYF.

Points on this clone: One end of the junction fails to match germline, which may point to a read error. The chain combines TRBV28 with TRBJ2-3; D might be TRBD1 (6 bases). CDR1 MDHEN and CDR2 SYDVKM come from the germline V gene. This CDR3 has 14 residues. CDR3 sequence: CASKGPDSTHTQYF. The CDR3 nucleotides read TGTGCCAGCAAAGGTCCGGACAGCACACATACGCAGTATTTT.

The chain couples TRBV3-1 (or the pseudogene TRBV3-2) to TRBJ2-3, with D unresolved. The CDR3 loop spans 11 amino acids. V dropped 1 base and J dropped 4 bases, with 0 bases sitting between them. Germline lookup yields CDR1 LGHDT and CDR2 YNNKEL (reference sequence). This CDR3 reads CASSQADTQYF. CDR3 nucleotide sequence: TGTGCCAGCAGCCAAGCAGATACGCAGTATTTT.

The rearrangement links TRBV6-5 to TRBJ2-7, with a tentative D call TRBD1 (5 bases). V lost 8 bases, J lost 2 bases, and 16 bases lay in between. CDR3 length: 14 residues. The germline V gene encodes CDR1 MNHEY and CDR2 SVGAGI. The CDR3 DNA sequence: TGTGCCAGCTGTTCCCTCGACAGAACCTACGAGCAGTACTTC. Amino acid sequence: CASCSLDRTYEQYF.

This clone has only a few counts. The genes are TRBV7-8 and TRBJ1-5; D is unresolved. The CDR3 has 16 amino acids. Deletions cut 1 base from V and 0 bases from J, with 10 bases between. The germline gives CDR1 SGHVS, CDR2 FQNEAQ. Here the CDR3 DNA reads TGTGCCAGCAGCTTAGACGGGAGTTTTAGCAATCAGCCCCAGCATTTT. Amino acids: CASSLDGSFSNQPQHF.

The V gene is TRBV19, the J gene TRBJ1-1, with 7 positions matching TRBD1. The CDR3 has 14 amino acids. V lost 7 bases to trimming and J lost 6 bases; unmatched junction nucleotides: 11. Germline CDR1 is LNHDA and CDR2 is SQIVND (reference sequence). The CDR3 DNA reads as TGTGCCAGTATCCTACAGGGGAGGGGCGCTGAAGCTTTCTTT. Translation gives CASILQGRGAEAFF.

The CDR3 region has the DNA TGTGCCAGCAGCTTGGACGGAACTTATTACAATGAGCAGTTCTTC. Its protein is CASSLDGTYYNEQFF. V and J are TRBV5-5 and TRBJ2-1; D is uncertain. Germline V lookup: CDR1 SGHKS, CDR2 YYEKEE (reference sequence). The CDR3 totals 15 residues. V was cut by 0 bases and J by 4 bases, with 11 bases left in between.

The rearrangement links TRBV7-6 to TRBJ2-2, with no clear D. Germline V gives CDR1 SGHVS, CDR2 FNYEAQ. V shed 0 bases and J shed 4 bases, with 6 bases lying between them. The CDR3 is 14 residues long. CDR3 in amino acids: CASSLAQITGELFF. The CDR3 DNA follows: TGTGCCAGCAGCTTAGCACAGATCACCGGGGAGCTGTTTTTT.

J is TRBJ1-5 and V is TRBV21-1. TRBV21-1 is designated a pseudogene. There are 14 residues in the CDR3. As DNA, the CDR3 is TGTGCCAGCAGCCACTACCAGACCAATCAGCCCCAGCATTTT. This encodes CASSHYQTNQPQHF.

This clone is judged medium-sized. This chain joins TRBV9 and TRBJ1-2; 10 nucleotides match TRBD1. The CDR3 consists of 13 residues. J lost 5 bases, V lost 4 bases, and 2 bases had no gene match. Germline assignment: CDR1 SGDLS and CDR2 YYNGEE. The DNA of the CDR3 is TGTGCCAGCAGCCCGGGACAGGGGTATGGCTACACCTTC. Translated, it gives CASSPGQGYGYTF.

This chain links TRBV5-4 with TRBJ1-6; possibly TRBD1 for D (5 bases). In germline, CDR1 is SGHNT, CDR2 YYREEE (reference sequence). The CDR3 is 18 amino acids. Between the trimmed V and J ends, which lost 4 bases and 1 base, there was a span of 18 bases. The chain's CDR3 is CASSPLRDPRSYNSPLHF. The CDR3, as DNA: TGTGCCAGCAGCCCACTCAGGGACCCCAGATCCTATAATTCACCCCTCCACTTT.

The CDR3 DNA follows: TGTGCCAGCAGTCCAGGGATTTCTGGAAACACCATATATTTT. It is translated as CASSPGISGNTIYF. The rearrangement uses TRBV27 and TRBJ1-3, with D perhaps TRBD1 (5 bases). CDR1 is MNHEY and CDR2 is SMNVEV in the germline V gene (reference sequence). The length of the CDR3 is 14 residues. V lost 5 bases to trimming and J lost 1 base, with 9 bases between them.

This rearrangement joins TRBV20-1 to TRBJ1-1, with unresolved D. CDR3 length: 11 amino acids. From germline, CDR1 is DFQATT and CDR2 SNEGSKA (reference sequence). V was shortened by 5 bases and J by 1 base, with 5 bases between the two germline ends. The CDR3 DNA sequence: TGCAGTGCTGGAAAGAACACTGAAGCTTTCTTT. This sequence encodes CSAGKNTEAFF.

This clone occurred a few times. At one end the junction does not follow the germline gene, possibly because of a read error. This chain connects TRBV12-3 or TRBV12-4 to TRBJ2-7; no definite D call. The CDR3 has 13 amino acids. The CDR3 DNA reads as TGTGCCAGCAGTTTATACACCTCCTCCGAGCAGTACTTC. Translated, it gives CASSLYTSSEQYF.

The rearrangement joins TRBV2 to TRBJ2-3; the match to TRBD2 covers 10 bases. The CDR3 covers 18 residues. Germline trimming cut 7 bases from V and 4 bases from J; bases unmatched to any gene: 17. Germline lookup yields CDR1 SNHLY and CDR2 FYNNEI. CDR3 loop: CASMGSPGLASGPDTQYF. The CDR3 nucleotides are TGTGCCAGCATGGGCTCGCCGGGACTAGCGTCCGGGCCAGATACGCAGTATTTT.

V usage is TRBV5-1 and J usage is TRBJ2-2; 14 bases agree with TRBD2. Germline assignment: CDR1 SGHRS and CDR2 YFSETQ. This CDR3 has 17 residues. Unmatched junction bases numbered 6, after V lost 3 bases and J lost 5 bases. The CDR3 sequence is CASSWGLAGVSTGELFF. The DNA for the CDR3 is TGCGCCAGCAGCTGGGGACTAGCGGGGGTGTCTACCGGGGAGCTGTTTTTT. Using reference TRBV5-1 and TRBJ2-2 for the parts outside the CDR3, the full variable domain is KAGVTQTPRYLIKTRGQQVTLSCSPISGHRSVSWYQQTPGQGLQFLFEYFSETQRNKGNFPGRFSGRQFSNSRSEMNVSTLELGDSALYLCASSWGLAGVSTGELFFGEGSRLTVL.

The genes are TRBV5-1 and TRBJ1-4, with D uncertain. The CDR3 has 15 amino acids. CDR1 is SGHRS, CDR2 YFSETQ, per germline. With 0 bases removed from V and 12 bases from J, the gap between germline ends came to 18 bases. CDR3 nucleotide sequence: TGCGCCAGCAGCTTGGAAATAGGCAGGACCGGAGAACTGTTTTTT. This translates into CASSLEIGRTGELFF.

This chain links TRBV7-8 with TRBJ2-7; D not certain. Germline V gives CDR1 SGHVS, CDR2 FQNEAQ. The CDR3 consists of 13 residues. Trimming took 2 bases from V and 2 from J, leaving 7 bases between them. CDR3 DNA: TGTGCCAGCAGCTTAACTACCGCCTACGAGCAGTACTTC. It codes for CASSLTTAYEQYF.

The rearrangement uses TRBV28 and TRBJ1-6; D not certain. The V and J ends lost 6 bases and 9 bases respectively, with 18 bases between them. The CDR3 consists of 15 residues. The V gene's germline CDR1 is MDHEN and CDR2 SYDVKM. Here the CDR3 DNA reads TGTGCCAGCAGCACCGGACGGGGAGTCACTTCACCCCTCCACTTT. Amino acid sequence: CASSTGRGVTSPLHF.

The V and J genes are TRBV23-1 and TRBJ2-7, with 8 bases lining up with TRBD1. TRBV23-1 is designated an ORF whose function remains uncertain. CDR3 size: 15 residues. V was clipped by 2 bases and J by 2 bases; unmatched bases: 5. CDR3 residues: CASSQPGTGTYEQYF. DNA of the CDR3: TGCGCCAGCAGTCAACCCGGGACAGGAACCTACGAGCAGTACTTC.

The chain is built from TRBV19 and TRBJ2-7; TRBD2 matches at 8 bases. From germline, CDR1 is LNHDA and CDR2 SQIVND (reference sequence). The V segment lost 5 bases and the J segment 6 bases; nucleotides outside the gene matches: 12. The CDR3 runs to 15 residues. CDR3 amino acids: CASSPSAGGISEQYF. The CDR3 nucleotides are TGTGCCAGTAGTCCCTCGGCGGGGGGAATCTCCGAGCAGTACTTC.

In its sample, this clone was seen once. The chain employs TRBV5-1 and TRBJ2-1, with D perhaps assigned TRBD1 or TRBD2 (6 bases each). V was trimmed by 0 bases and J by 5 bases, leaving 12 bases between them. Germline CDR1 reads SGHRS; CDR2 reads YFSETQ. The CDR3 has 15 amino acids. Written as DNA, the CDR3 is TGCGCCAGCAGCTTGGACGGGGGCTGGGACAATGAGCAGTTCTTC. It translates to CASSLDGGWDNEQFF.

The rearrangement joins TRBV5-1 to TRBJ2-1, with a possible D match to TRBD2 (6 bases). V was clipped by 0 bases and J by 2 bases, with 12 bases between them. There are 16 residues in the CDR3. Germline V gives CDR1 SGHRS, CDR2 YFSETQ. The CDR3 protein is CASSLAGTSPYNEQFF. The CDR3 nucleotides are TGCGCCAGCAGCTTGGCCGGGACTTCTCCCTACAATGAGCAGTTCTTC.

J is TRBJ1-5 and V is TRBV29-1; D uncertain. Trimming pared 5 bases from V and 3 bases from J, leaving 8 bases between. Germline CDR1 and CDR2: SQVTM and ANQGSEA. This CDR3 contains 12 residues. The CDR3 nucleotides are TGCAGCGTTCAGGCAACCAATCAGCCCCAGCATTTT. Amino acid sequence: CSVQATNQPQHF.